These 15 T cell receptor beta chains originate from one sample sequenced in a study of OX40 agonist ivuxolimab in advanced cancers. This table comes from immunoSEQ multiplex PCR, and its TCRdb copy is limited to in-frame clones, with some not included. Counted here are tens of thousands of clones, 91% occurring once; the ten biggest clones make up 4% to 5%. The sample was CD4+ or CD8+ T cells sorted from blood, taken in a trial of the OX40 agonist ivuxolimab. The receptors were sampled from an adult with an advanced solid tumor such as melanoma, head and neck, liver or kidney cancer.

The V and J genes are TRBV27 and TRBJ2-1; D is undetermined. CDR1 and CDR2 (germline): MNHEY, SMNVEV (reference sequence). The length of the CDR3 is 14 residues. V lost 4 bases and J 0 bases, leaving 7 bases between the germline ends. Here the CDR3 DNA reads TGTGCCAGCAGTTCCGCAGGCTCCTACAATGAGCAGTTCTTC. Protein: CASSSAGSYNEQFF.

The CDR3 coding sequence is TGTGCCAGCAGCTGGTCCAGTTACAGAACCGGGGAGCTGTTTTTT. Translation: CASSWSSYRTGELFF. V usage is TRBV7-6 and J usage is TRBJ2-2; D unclear. Germline-derived CDR1 and CDR2 are SGHVS and FNYEAQ. This CDR3 has 15 residues. V was clipped by 4 bases and J by 5 bases, with 14 bases between them.

This chain uses TRBV7-8 with TRBJ1-1; possible D gene TRBD1, 5 bases. The CDR3 runs 15 residues. Trimming took off 2 bases at V and 5 bases at J, with 15 bases between the two ends. Germline lookup yields CDR1 SGHVS and CDR2 FQNEAQ. The CDR3 sequence is CASSLSQGRGTEAFF. The DNA for the CDR3 is TGTGCCAGCAGCTTAAGCCAGGGCAGAGGGACTGAAGCTTTCTTT. The complete variable domain, with remaining parts taken from reference TRBV7-8 and TRBJ1-1, reads GAGVSQSPRYKVAKRGQDVALRCDPISGHVSLFWYQQALGQGPEFLTYFQNEAQLDKSGLPSDRFFAERPEGSVSTLKIQRTQQEDSAVYLCASSLSQGRGTEAFFGQGTRLTVV.

The V call is TRBV15, the J call TRBJ2-3, with D uncertain. V was pared by 3 bases and J by 6 bases, with 10 bases between. Germline CDR1 reads LNHNV; CDR2 reads YYDKDF (reference sequence). CDR3 length: 13 amino acids. CDR3 loop: CATSSRKEDTQYF. CDR3 sequence (DNA): TGTGCCACCAGCAGTCGAAAGGAGGATACGCAGTATTTT.

This chain links TRBV4-1 with TRBJ1-5; D remains ambiguous. The CDR3 totals 15 residues. Germline V gene sequence: CDR1 MGHRA, CDR2 YSYEKL. The ends were cut back, 0 bases at V and 4 bases at J, with 10 bases in the middle. The CDR3 region has the DNA TGCGCCAGCAGCCAAGAAGGCACCTTAAATCAGCCCCAGCATTTT. Its protein product is CASSQEGTLNQPQHF.

The chain's CDR3 is CASSYSQGSTDTQYF. CDR3 nucleotides: TGTGCCAGCAGTTACTCTCAGGGCTCCACAGATACGCAGTATTTT. This chain connects TRBV6-5 to TRBJ2-3; TRBD1 might be the D (5 bases). Trimming cost V 0 bases and J 2 bases, with 9 bases left between them. The CDR3 contains 15 residues. Germline values: CDR1 MNHEY, CDR2 SVGAGI.

This chain joins TRBV7-8 and TRBJ1-6; 7 positions agree with TRBD1. J lost 0 bases, V lost 6 bases, and 8 bases had no gene match. The CDR3 is 17 residues long. CDR1 and CDR2 (germline): SGHVS, FQNEAQ. The CDR3 spells CASSLTGLSSYNSPLHF. CDR3 nucleotides: TGTGCCAGCAGTCTGACAGGGCTCAGCTCCTATAATTCACCCCTCCACTTT. The whole variable domain, remainder taken from reference TRBV7-8 and TRBJ1-6, is GAGVSQSPRYKVAKRGQDVALRCDPISGHVSLFWYQQALGQGPEFLTYFQNEAQLDKSGLPSDRFFAERPEGSVSTLKIQRTQQEDSAVYLCASSLTGLSSYNSPLHFGNGTRLTVT.

As regards this clone: Sequence at one end of the junction differs from germline and may be a read error. V gene TRBV7-7 combines with J gene TRBJ2-1; 10 positions match TRBD2. Germline V gene data show CDR1 as SSHAT and CDR2 as FNYEAQ (reference sequence). The CDR3 length is 17 residues. CDR3 coding DNA: TGTGCTAGCAGCTTAGGTCCCCCTAGCGGGGGCTACAATGAGCAGTTCTTC. Its translation is CASSLGPPSGGYNEQFF.

The chain carries TRBV27 and TRBJ2-7; D is unresolved. The CDR3 loop spans 13 amino acids. Trimming pared 5 bases from V and 2 bases from J, leaving 10 bases between. CDR1 is MNHEY and CDR2 is SMNVEV in the germline V gene (reference sequence). CDR3 bases: TGTGCCAGCAGTATAACCAAAGCCTACGAGCAGTACTTC. Translating gives CASSITKAYEQYF.

The CDR3 loop is CASSLDGGTTDTQYF. For the CDR3, the DNA is TGTGCCAGCAGCTTAGACGGGGGGACGACAGATACGCAGTATTTT. The V call is TRBV7-8, the J call TRBJ2-3; 7 bases map to TRBD2. The CDR3 contains 15 residues. The V gene end was trimmed by 1 base and the J gene end by 3 bases; junction bases not matched to a gene: 4. The germline V gene encodes CDR1 SGHVS and CDR2 FQNEAQ.

This clone has a single count. The V gene is TRBV5-4, the J gene TRBJ1-6; D is perhaps TRBD1 (5 bases). Germline V gives CDR1 SGHNT, CDR2 YYREEE (reference sequence). The CDR3 length is 15 residues. Trimming stripped 0 bases from V and 6 bases from J, with 10 bases between. CDR3: CASSLGQGINSPLHF. DNA for the CDR3: TGTGCCAGCAGCTTGGGGCAGGGTATTAATTCACCCCTCCACTTT.

The chain recombines TRBV4-2 with TRBJ1-2; 7 bases match TRBD1. Germline V gene data show CDR1 as LGHNA and CDR2 as YNFKEQ. This CDR3 is 18 amino acids long. V trimming: 4 bases; J trimming: 2 bases; junction bases outside the gene matches: 16. The CDR3 DNA reads TGTGCCAGCAGCCCAGATAAGAGGACAGGCGACGTAAACTATGGCTACACCTTC. Translation: CASSPDKRTGDVNYGYTF.

This rearrangement joins TRBV5-1 to TRBJ2-1, with D perhaps TRBD1 or TRBD2 (5 bases each). The germline gives CDR1 SGHRS, CDR2 YFSETQ. Trimming shortened V by 2 bases and J by 10 bases, and 13 bases separated the two germline ends. The CDR3 sequence is 13 residues long. The CDR3 nucleotides are TGCGCCAGCAGCTTAAGTGGGGGATGGGAGCAGTTCTTC. Its protein product is CASSLSGGWEQFF.

The chain uses TRBV7-8 and TRBJ2-1; 9 bases fit TRBD1. CDR1 and CDR2 (germline): SGHVS, FQNEAQ. The CDR3 spans 16 residues. V lost 5 bases and J lost 5; bases outside the gene matches: 10. The CDR3 DNA sequence: TGTGCCAGCAGCCCAATACAGGGGGCGCTTAACAATGAGCAGTTCTTC. Residues: CASSPIQGALNNEQFF.

V gene TRBV7-9 combines with J gene TRBJ2-1; the D gene is possibly TRBD1 (6 bases). The CDR3 totals 16 residues. V lost 2 bases and J 5 bases, leaving 16 bases between the germline ends. CDR1 SEHNR and CDR2 FQNEAQ come from the germline V gene (reference sequence). The CDR3 reads CASSLTTGTSNNEQFF. In DNA form, the CDR3 reads TGTGCCAGCAGCTTAACGACCGGGACATCTAACAATGAGCAGTTCTTC.